The entry below gives a single T cell receptor beta chain sequence along with its context. Its antigen target is currently unknown. A junction end diverges from the germline sequence, so it may reflect a read error. This sample was taken from a study of identical twins (dated by TCRdb to about 2016). Background on the whole study: To test whether fetal clonotypes persist, the study used deep sequencing on TCR alpha and beta repertoires from monozygotic twins, unrelated adults of various ages, and cord blood. To rule out contamination, replicate twin experiments were performed at different times with different library preparation protocols.

Overall study results and their limits: Excess twin sharing in beta out-of-frame sequences was weaker because fewer shared sequences lowered the signal-to-noise ratio. Because the same donors could not be followed over many years, the conclusions relied on cross-sectional statistical analysis. Invariant T cells such as MAIT and iNKT could partly confound zero-insertion analyses, although diverse VJ usage argued against such confounding for most clonotypes. Compared with coincidental sharing between unrelated individuals, an excess of low generation-probability sequences was observed among out-of-frame TCR alpha sequences shared between twins. Abundant cord blood beta clonotypes carried fewer insertions; young adult naive repertoires showed a weaker similar trend, while memory repertoires showed none. In monozygotic twins, out-of-frame TCR alpha sharing was systematically underestimated by recombination models, although the models agreed with sharing between unrelated individuals.

Libraries were constructed by 5' RACE. The sequencing machine was an Illumina HiSeq 2000. Template switching added a universal primer binding site, and the final cDNA carried a unique molecular identifier that allowed TCR cDNA molecules to be counted accurately. Specific primers in the conserved constant-segment region were used to synthesize first-strand cDNA for TCR alpha and beta chains. To control for contamination, every cDNA library was double barcoded, receiving both a SMART-Mk sample barcode and Illumina barcodes. TruSeq adapter sequences along with Illumina sample barcodes were introduced in two successive PCR steps. TCR alpha and beta cDNA libraries were sequenced on the Illumina HiSeq platform with custom primers. The original methods were these. MiGEC processed the raw reads to extract unique molecular identifiers, while MiXCR was used to determine the CDR3 positions. Recombination models were inferred per individual with the repgenHMM and IGoR tools using an EM algorithm. The analysis of shared clonotypes was done with the tcR package in R, with sharing normalized by the product of cloneset sizes. To study raw recombination without the effects of thymic and clonal selection, out-of-frame nonproductive sequences were analyzed. Using fastp trimming at Q25 and MiXCR clonotype assembly, TCRdb reanalyzed the public sequencing data and kept in-frame beta chains. A single entry per CDR3 protein holds the most common genes and DNA from its merged rows. TCRdb assigned the V and J calls; the authors' analysis was not used. Recorded for this sample are approximately 280,000 distinct CDR3 sequences; under 9.5% of them occurred a single time. Together, the top ten hold 2% to 2.5% of the sample.

CDR1 and CDR2 are drawn from the germline V gene: SQVTM, ANQGSEA. Its CDR3 holds 12 amino acids, cysteine through phenylalanine. Left in the record is the CDR3 DNA by itself, 36 bases read in frame from the first base. Every donor in the study was a healthy Caucasian. The twin cohort comprised three pairs of female monozygotic twins, all aged roughly 18 to 29 years. Miltenyi CD45RO+ enrichment and human naive T-cell isolation kits were used to isolate memory (CD45RO+) and naive T cells from PBMC. In addition, the sample was reused for a study of yellow fever vaccine responses in identical twins. Looking at the second paper: According to the authors, the vaccine-induced T cell response in identical twins seemed to be partly convergent and partly specific to each individual. Focusing on identical twins, the study followed the T cell clones that responded to the vaccine, and did so with precision.

Sequencing used memory (CD45RO+) T cells sorted from blood. The meaning of the sample's cell subset or site label: CD45RO+ enriched T cells. The clonotype was recovered from a woman between 18 and 29 years old in good health. The chain is made from TRBV29-1 and TRBJ1-1; no confident D gene assignment can be made. The CDR3 here reads CSPRYLKTEAFF. The nucleotide sequence reads TGCAGCCCGAGATACTTGAAAACTGAAGCTTTCTTT.